This TCR beta chain was captured in a study of T cells after posttransplantation cyclophosphamide listed by TCRdb under 2016. Regarding the complete study: Using TRB sequencing, the study followed how the T cell repertoire rebuilt after myeloablative bone marrow transplantation with posttransplantation cyclophosphamide given as GVHD prophylaxis. Public TRB sequences were searched against a database of over 3,600 sequences associated with responses to pathogens, tumor antigens, self-antigens and alloantigens. In 3 patients, TRB sequencing was also performed on up to 3 more blood samples taken 2 to 5.2 years after transplant, and in a handful of patients, pretransplant blood was also TRB-sequenced. Antigen receptor sequencing covered samples from roughly 35 PTCy-treated patients and 16 of their related bone marrow donors. TRB sequencing was performed on blood from all 35 or so PTCy patients with 1-year posttransplant specimens. Because TRA and TRB clonality correlated tightly in roughly nine samples, later TCR analyses were limited to TRB.

Results the study describes overall, beyond this receptor: Across the roughly 48 patients, TRB clonality was highly associated with recipient CMV seropositivity and CMV reactivation, and diversity with PTCy was similar to that in the CNI/methotrexate controls. The TRB repertoires of T cells infiltrating skin or the GI tract showed only limited overlap with the TRB repertoires found in blood. At 1-2 months, donor-recipient similarity was low but rose over the first year, and the later blood repertoires were often dominated by donor CD8+ memory clones.

This sample's treatment or condition label indicates: high-dose cyclophosphamide on days +3 and +4 as single-agent GVHD prophylaxis. PTCy patients received busulfan and fludarabine conditioning, a related or unrelated marrow graft, and cyclophosphamide on days +3 and +4. The PTCy-treated patients were enrolled in a prospective multi-institutional clinical trial. Peripheral blood and bone marrow mononuclear cells were isolated by Ficoll-Hypaque density centrifugation and were cryopreserved. The sample holds many counts of this clone. Its antigen remains undetermined. No quality values exist for individual bases; no much larger clone is one base distant. Genomic DNA was the input for TRB sequencing, which was run either with the immunoSEQ assay at survey resolution or with the hsTCRB kit. The paper's processing steps were these. The immunoSEQ software was used for initial read processing, and the LymphoSeq R package was used for repertoire analyses. Clonality was computed as 1 minus normalized Shannon entropy, and a Gini coefficient was also calculated for each TRB dataset. Phenotypes of unsorted samples were inferred by mapping TRB sequences from sorted subsets of the recipient or donor onto the same recipient's unsorted samples. The immuneACCESS repertoire file appears here via TCRdb, limited to in-frame rearrangements. These files lack a portion of the clones; in checked studies, under half of the deficit traces to unresolved V genes, and the cause of the others is not known. The V and J calls and the clone size are those of that table, but D and trimming were determined from the DNA. There are approximately 10,000 clones in this sample, and none of them is a singleton. The ten largest account for under 4.5% of the sample.

The CDR3 has 17 amino acids, counting the end cysteine and phenylalanine. CDR3 DNA is the only sequence kept; it has 51 bases, read in frame from the first base. CDR1 and CDR2 are drawn from the germline V gene: KGHSH, LQKENI. Trimming at the junction amounts to 2 bases on V and 0 bases on J, and the germline ends lie 14 bases apart. Sequences were derived from PBMCs, sampled around 350 days after allogeneic stem cell transplant with posttransplant cyclophosphamide. The clonotype originates from a male patient between 45 and 59 years old who received an allogeneic stem cell transplant from a related donor and was CMV-positive. Donor T cells from the graft may be present among the T cells after a transplant. The chain is made from TRBV18 and TRBJ1-3, with the D gene not confidently named. CDR3 reads: CASSPLEGPSSGNTIYF. The nucleotides read TGTGCCAGCTCACCATTGGAGGGCCCTAGCTCTGGAAACACCATATATTTT.